The rows below give T cell receptor beta chains drawn from one sample of a study of chemoradiotherapy in HPV16-positive cancers. This table comes from immunoSEQ multiplex PCR, and its TCRdb copy is limited to in-frame clones, with some not included. The table includes 20,000 to 30,000 clones, 94% detected once. This specimen was taken from a patient who underwent chemoradiotherapy. These receptors were obtained from a human donor with HPV-associated anogenital cancer. CDR3s leave out the opening cysteine and the closing phenylalanine or tryptophan. Each record gives: CDR3 protein, V gene, J gene.

CDR3aa: ASSVGWGGGNEQF
v_gene: TRBV9
j_gene: TRBJ2-1

CDR3aa: ASSGFYGQGSISTGELF
v_gene: TRBV5-4
j_gene: TRBJ2-2

CDR3aa: ASSLRGLMNTEAF
v_gene: TRBV7-8
j_gene: TRBJ1-1

CDR3aa: ASSWGGNSYEQY
v_gene: TRBV6-1
j_gene: TRBJ2-7

CDR3aa: ASSSRMGNQPQH
v_gene: TRBV6-5
j_gene: TRBJ1-5

CDR3aa: ASSNHGQVGYGYT
v_gene: TRBV28
j_gene: TRBJ1-2

CDR3aa: ASTWDRGYYGYT
v_gene: TRBV6-7
j_gene: TRBJ1-2

CDR3aa: ASRLVPDRGNTEAF
v_gene: TRBV5-1
j_gene: TRBJ1-1

CDR3aa: AAQPSGRANEQF
v_gene: TRBV10-2
j_gene: TRBJ2-1

CDR3aa: ASSPGSSTYEQY
v_gene: TRBV5-8
j_gene: TRBJ2-7

CDR3aa: ASSPRTNEQF
v_gene: TRBV19
j_gene: TRBJ2-1

CDR3aa: ASSRTGNTEAF
v_gene: TRBV7-2
j_gene: TRBJ1-1

CDR3aa: AISETQLDTEAF
v_gene: TRBV10-3
j_gene: TRBJ1-1

CDR3aa: ASSQGGWTGNTIY
v_gene: TRBV4-3
j_gene: TRBJ1-3

CDR3aa: ASSHLQGAGEAF
v_gene: TRBV4-1
j_gene: TRBJ1-1

CDR3aa: ASRMGSTDTQY
v_gene: TRBV19
j_gene: TRBJ2-3

CDR3aa: ASSPSSGSTYEQY
v_gene: TRBV2
j_gene: TRBJ2-7

CDR3aa: ASKDRVTDTQY
v_gene: TRBV5-1
j_gene: TRBJ2-3

CDR3aa: ASSDLTGTGDYNEQF
v_gene: TRBV5-6
j_gene: TRBJ2-1

CDR3aa: AWAPGQRLYGYT
v_gene: TRBV30
j_gene: TRBJ1-2

CDR3aa: ASSLSGAPYEQY
v_gene: TRBV5-1
j_gene: TRBJ2-7

CDR3aa: ASTLSGNTIY
v_gene: TRBV9
j_gene: TRBJ1-3

CDR3aa: AWSRGGGQGYT
v_gene: TRBV30
j_gene: TRBJ1-2

CDR3aa: ASSLAGGVGSPLH
v_gene: TRBV13
j_gene: TRBJ1-6

CDR3aa: ASSFSGTGSSDGYT
v_gene: TRBV7-8
j_gene: TRBJ1-2